The 18 T cell receptor beta chains presented below share a single source sample, sequenced in a study of blood T cell repertoires in COVID-19. Produced via immunoSEQ multiplex PCR; TCRdb's table is partial and in-frame only. The data hold 25,000 to 35,000 clones, with around 80% observed a single time. The sample taken for sequencing was peripheral blood. The origin of the receptors is a woman at least 80 years old with acute or convalescent COVID-19.

There are a few counts of this clone. The gene calls are TRBV4-1 and TRBJ2-1; tentative D call: TRBD2 (7 bases). Trimming shortened V by 5 bases and J by 0 bases, and 17 bases separated the two germline ends. In germline, CDR1 is MGHRA, CDR2 YSYEKL. This CDR3 has 17 residues. Here the CDR3 DNA reads TGCGCCAGCAGCATTGGAAGTGGGGGGGCCTCCTACAATGAGCAGTTCTTC. Its protein is CASSIGSGGASYNEQFF.

CDR3 bases: TGTGCCAGTAGCCTTCGGCAGGGAACCGGAAACACCATATATTTT. It yields the protein CASSLRQGTGNTIYF. The rearrangement joins TRBV19 to TRBJ1-3, with D possibly matching TRBD1 (5 bases). The CDR3 spans 15 residues. Trimming left V 6 bases short and J 4 bases short, with 16 bases between. Germline V lookup: CDR1 LNHDA, CDR2 SQIVND (reference sequence).

J is TRBJ1-2 and V is TRBV11-2; D not resolved. The V and J ends lost 0 bases and 3 bases respectively, with 11 bases between them. The CDR3 totals 15 residues. Germline loops: CDR1 SGHAT, CDR2 FQNNGV. CDR3 DNA sequence: TGTGCCAGCAGCTTAGATCCCGGGATGGACTATGGCTACACCTTC. Encoded protein: CASSLDPGMDYGYTF.

The CDR3 reads CASSLGGSKGEQYF. The CDR3 DNA is TGTGCCAGCAGCTTAGGTGGTAGCAAAGGCGAGCAGTACTTC. The V call is TRBV7-2, the J call TRBJ2-7; the D is unclear. CDR1 and CDR2 from the germline V gene are SGHTA and FQGNSA. Trimming cost V 1 base and J 6 bases, with 13 bases left between them. The CDR3 runs to 14 residues.

This sequence joins TRBV11-2 and TRBJ2-5; tentatively, D is TRBD1 (6 bases). In germline, CDR1 is SGHAT, CDR2 FQNNGV. V lost 3 bases and J 4 bases, leaving 15 bases between the germline ends. CDR3 length: 15 amino acids. The CDR3 reads CASSFWGPGGETQYF. The DNA for the CDR3 is TGTGCCAGCAGCTTTTGGGGGCCAGGAGGAGAGACCCAGTACTTC. The full variable domain, its missing parts supplied by reference TRBV11-2 and TRBJ2-5, is EAGVAQSPRYKIIEKRQSVAFWCNPISGHATLYWYQQILGQGPKLLIQFQNNGVVDDSQLPKDRFSAERLKGVDSTLKIQPAKLEDSAVYLCASSFWGPGGETQYFGPGTRLLVL.

The genes are TRBV15 and TRBJ1-2; perhaps TRBD1 as D (5 bases). CDR3 size: 15 residues. V lost 1 base, J lost 4 bases, and 13 bases lay in between. The V gene's germline CDR1 is LNHNV and CDR2 YYDKDF (reference sequence). The CDR3 sequence is CATSRVGGSGYGYTF. CDR3 coding DNA: TGTGCCACCAGCAGAGTCGGGGGAAGTGGCTATGGCTACACCTTC. Full variable domain (rest looked up from reference TRBV15 and TRBJ1-2): DAMVIQNPRYQVTQFGKPVTLSCSQTLNHNVMYWYQQKSSQAPKLLFHYYDKDFNNEADTPDNFQSRRPNTSFCFLDIRSPGLGDTAMYLCATSRVGGSGYGYTFGSGTRLTVV.

The genes are TRBV19 and TRBJ2-1, with D maybe TRBD1 (5 bases). The CDR3 covers 15 residues. Trimming stripped 5 bases from V and 0 bases from J, with 11 bases between. The germline CDR1 and CDR2 sequences are LNHDA and SQIVND (reference sequence). DNA of the CDR3: TGTGCCAGTAGTCACAGGACCAACTCCTACAATGAGCAGTTCTTC. Its protein product is CASSHRTNSYNEQFF.

The chain uses TRBV10-3 and TRBJ1-5; 7 nucleotides line up with TRBD1. The CDR3 covers 16 residues. CDR1 and CDR2 (germline): ENHRY, SYGVKD. Germline trimming cut 2 bases from V and 2 bases from J; bases unmatched to any gene: 6. The CDR3 nucleotides read TGTGCCATCAGTGAGGCTGACAGGGTCGGCAATCAGCCCCAGCATTTT. Encoded protein: CAISEADRVGNQPQHF.

The V call is TRBV6-2 or TRBV6-3, the J call TRBJ2-7; the D gene is possibly TRBD2 (6 bases). Germline CDR1 MNHEY, CDR2 SVGEGT. V lost 4 bases, J lost 0 bases, and 10 bases lay in between. The CDR3 contains 14 residues. CDR3 bases: TGTGCCAGCAGTTCCCGCGGGAACTCCTACGAGCAGTACTTC. It encodes CASSSRGNSYEQYF.

The chain has TRBV19 and TRBJ1-6; the match to TRBD1 covers 9 bases. The CDR3 has 14 residues. After removal of 7 bases from V and 7 bases from J, the junction contained 5 bases not matched to a gene. From germline, CDR1 is LNHDA and CDR2 SQIVND (reference sequence). The CDR3 is CASTADRGNSPLHF. Here the CDR3 DNA reads TGTGCCAGTACTGCGGACAGGGGCAATTCACCCCTCCACTTT.

The chain couples TRBV28 to TRBJ2-3; TRBD2 agrees at 11 bases. Per the germline V gene, CDR1 is MDHEN and CDR2 is SYDVKM. The CDR3 contains 18 residues. The trim removed 1 base at V and 3 bases at J, leaving 9 bases unmatched. Here the CDR3 reads CASSLYLSGRAGTDTQYF. The CDR3 DNA reads TGTGCCAGCAGTTTATACCTTAGCGGGAGGGCCGGGACAGATACGCAGTATTTT.

This clone has a single count. The CDR3 region has the DNA TGTGCCACGTATGGGGGGACTAGCGAGGAGAACGAGCAGTACTTC. Translation: CATYGGTSEENEQYF. The chain joins TRBV28 to TRBJ2-7, with TRBD2 matching 10 bases. Per the germline V gene, CDR1 is MDHEN and CDR2 is SYDVKM. This CDR3 has 15 residues. The ends lost 10 bases at V and 5 bases at J; junction bases unmatched: 14.

This chain links TRBV5-4 with TRBJ1-1; possibly TRBD1 for D (6 bases). Between the trimmed V and J ends, which lost 4 bases and 1 base, there was a span of 14 bases. Germline V gene sequence: CDR1 SGHNT, CDR2 YYREEE (reference sequence). The CDR3 consists of 15 residues. CDR3 coding DNA: TGTGCCAGCAGCGCCCCGACAGGCCAGAACACTGAAGCTTTCTTT. Translated, it gives CASSAPTGQNTEAFF.

V usage is TRBV30 and J usage is TRBJ1-5, with D possibly TRBD1 on 6 matching bases. Germline lookup yields CDR1 GTSNPN and CDR2 SVGIG (reference sequence). Trimming cost V 2 bases and J 1 base, with 18 bases left between them. The CDR3 spans 17 residues. The CDR3 coding sequence is TGTGCCTGGAGTTTACCTAGGGGGGGGGACAGCAATCAGCCCCAGCATTTT. This gives the protein CAWSLPRGGDSNQPQHF.

The chain is built from TRBV21-1 and TRBJ1-1; TRBD1, the D gene given by the table, was not confirmed from the DNA. TRBV21-1 is an annotated pseudogene. There are 13 residues in the CDR3. The CDR3 sequence is CASSDRMNTEAFF. The DNA for the CDR3 is TGTGCCAGCAGTGACAGAATGAACACTGAAGCTTTCTTT.

The table lists this clone with a few counts. The chain is built from TRBV7-9 and TRBJ2-5; maybe TRBD2 (5 bases). Trimming shortened V by 1 base and J by 4 bases, and 13 bases separated the two germline ends. CDR1 SEHNR and CDR2 FQNEAQ come from the germline V gene (reference sequence). The CDR3 loop spans 15 amino acids. CDR3 bases: TGTGCCAGCAGCTTAGTGCCAGCGCGGGCAGAGACCCAGTACTTC. Amino acids: CASSLVPARAETQYF.

The chain is built from TRBV5-4 and TRBJ1-6; 8 bases match TRBD1. The germline CDR1 and CDR2 sequences are SGHNT and YYREEE (reference sequence). The V segment lost 9 bases and the J segment 0 bases; nucleotides outside the gene matches: 11. CDR3 length equals 17 residues. CDR3 sequence reads: CATRTGSVSSYNSPLHF. The DNA of the CDR3 is TGTGCCACCAGGACAGGGTCTGTGAGCTCCTATAATTCACCCCTCCACTTT.

The chain employs TRBV15 and TRBJ2-7; weak D call: TRBD1 (5 bases). Looked up from germline, CDR1 is LNHNV and CDR2 is YYDKDF (reference sequence). This CDR3 comprises 14 residues. V lost 1 base and J 5 bases, leaving 12 bases between the germline ends. The CDR3 sequence: CATSRVAQGNEQYF. CDR3 DNA: TGTGCCACCAGCAGAGTCGCGCAGGGCAACGAGCAGTACTTC. Drawing the rest from reference TRBV15 and TRBJ2-7, the complete variable domain is DAMVIQNPRYQVTQFGKPVTLSCSQTLNHNVMYWYQQKSSQAPKLLFHYYDKDFNNEADTPDNFQSRRPNTSFCFLDIRSPGLGDTAMYLCATSRVAQGNEQYFGPGTRLTVT.